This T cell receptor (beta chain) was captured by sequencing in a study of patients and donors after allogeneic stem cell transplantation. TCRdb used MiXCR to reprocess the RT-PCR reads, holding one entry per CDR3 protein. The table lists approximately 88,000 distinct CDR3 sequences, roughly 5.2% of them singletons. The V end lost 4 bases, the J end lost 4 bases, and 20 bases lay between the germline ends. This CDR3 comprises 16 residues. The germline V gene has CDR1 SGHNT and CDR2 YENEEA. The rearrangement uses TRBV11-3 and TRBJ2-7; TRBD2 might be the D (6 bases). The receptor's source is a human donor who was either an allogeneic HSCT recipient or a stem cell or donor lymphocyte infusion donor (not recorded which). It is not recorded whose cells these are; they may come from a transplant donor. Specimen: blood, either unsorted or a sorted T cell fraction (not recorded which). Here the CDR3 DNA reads TGTGCCAGCAGCTCCATCGCGGTGGAGGGCCCTTACGAGCAGTACTTC. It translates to CASSSIAVEGPYEQYF.